The rows below give T cell receptor beta chains drawn from one sample of a study of siplizumab effects on memory and regulatory T cells. These TCRs are of unknown antigen specificity. Generated by immunoSEQ multiplex PCR, the TCRdb table keeps only in-frame clones and is missing some. The profile covers 9,500 to 15,000 clones, with around half appearing a single time and roughly two fifths taken by the ten largest. The sequencing sample was made of CFSE-low (dividing) CD8+ T cells sorted from an allogeneic mixed lymphocyte reaction. Receptors were obtained from a human donor in good health; the cells came from an allogeneic mixed lymphocyte reaction. Some clones in this sample may be carry-over from other donors' samples. CDR3s include the opening cysteine and the closing phenylalanine or tryptophan. Each record gives: D gene, clone size, V gene, CDR3 protein. The D gene is left open where the match is weak. Clone size is given for some rows only: seen once, a few or many times, or a class if the clone is expanded.

D: .
size: .
V: TRBV27
CDR3: CASSLFPYNEQFF

D: TRBD2
size: .
V: TRBV7-6
CDR3: CASSLVPSGLGEQFF

D: .
size: medium-sized
V: TRBV28
CDR3: CASSLGVNNQPQHF

D: .
size: few
V: TRBV25-1
CDR3: CASSWDWETQYF

D: .
size: few
V: TRBV5-4
CDR3: CASSFSGAETQYF

D: .
size: few
V: TRBV7-9
CDR3: CASSLVGEQYF

D: .
size: medium-sized
V: TRBV5-5
CDR3: CASSLGAGPSYEQYF

D: TRBD2
size: .
V: TRBV27
CDR3: CASSPLGTSGYNEQFF

D: .
size: few
V: TRBV19
CDR3: CASSPGATTFYEQYF

D: .
size: .
V: TRBV21-1
CDR3: CASSKEIDVEAFF

D: .
size: .
V: TRBV27
CDR3: CASSWGRSYEQYF

D: .
size: .
V: TRBV4-2
CDR3: CASSQFPDSQETQYF

D: .
size: .
V: TRBV7-9
CDR3: CASSKQASYEQYF

D: .
size: few
V: TRBV5-6
CDR3: CASSLRGAWQPQHF

D: TRBD1
size: .
V: TRBV10-1
CDR3: CASSEDRAYNEQFF

D: TRBD2
size: .
V: TRBV7-9
CDR3: CASSLLAGEETQYF

D: TRBD1
size: once
V: TRBV18
CDR3: CASSLSRGLWNEQFF

D: TRBD2
size: .
V: TRBV6-1
CDR3: CASTILAGGRYEQYF

D: .
size: few
V: TRBV9
CDR3: CASSREAGEIAEAFF

D: .
size: .
V: TRBV11-2
CDR3: CASSLDLKYEQYF

D: .
size: few
V: TRBV19
CDR3: CASSISSGPNEQYF

D: TRBD2
size: medium-sized
V: TRBV7-6
CDR3: CASSILAGVEQYF

D: .
size: few
V: TRBV4-1
CDR3: CASSLDPSYEQYF

D: TRBD2
size: .
V: TRBV27
CDR3: CASTTGGFPYEQYF

D: TRBD1
size: .
V: TRBV7-9
CDR3: CASSHHPDRGQYEQYF

D: .
size: .
V: TRBV5-6
CDR3: CASSLFPSGANQPQHF

D: .
size: .
V: TRBV10-3
CDR3: CAISEWETQYF

D: TRBD2
size: few
V: TRBV27
CDR3: CASSSLAGGQETQYF

D: TRBD2
size: .
V: TRBV14
CDR3: CASSQDIAGVRTGELFF

D: .
size: .
V: TRBV6-6
CDR3: CASSPPGGNEQFF

D: .
size: medium-sized
V: TRBV19
CDR3: CASSIGDGGTEAFF

D: .
size: .
V: TRBV27
CDR3: CASSSGLEQYF

D: .
size: .
V: TRBV11-3
CDR3: CASSLGLLTYEQYF

D: .
size: .
V: TRBV13
CDR3: CASSLGTGNYGYTF

D: .
size: .
V: TRBV10-3
CDR3: CAISEDGTYTEQYF

D: TRBD2
size: medium-sized
V: TRBV11-2
CDR3: CASSLLPSGGDEQFF

D: .
size: .
V: TRBV6-6
CDR3: CASSYGYEQFF

D: TRBD2
size: few
V: TRBV4-1
CDR3: CASSQEGTSGGTSYNEQFF

D: .
size: .
V: TRBV6-5
CDR3: CATRDIYGYTF

D: .
size: medium-sized
V: TRBV30
CDR3: CAWSVLGMDQPQHF

D: .
size: once
V: TRBV4-1
CDR3: CASSQTYANTEAFF

D: .
size: .
V: TRBV4-1
CDR3: CASSQGRGPPYGYTF

D: TRBD1
size: .
V: TRBV5-6
CDR3: CASSLGQGNGYTF

D: .
size: .
V: TRBV4-2
CDR3: CASSLGLVAYEQYF

D: .
size: .
V: TRBV11-2
CDR3: CASSFQGNLGNTIYF

D: TRBD1
size: .
V: TRBV4-1
CDR3: CASSHLPGQGPYEQYF

D: TRBD1
size: few
V: TRBV4-2
CDR3: CASSQGLRGQDEQYF

D: .
size: .
V: TRBV29-1
CDR3: CSVEGGTVHEQFF

D: .
size: medium-sized
V: TRBV5-1
CDR3: CASSSLSTEAFF

D: TRBD1
size: .
V: TRBV4-1
CDR3: CASSPGQGNYEQYF

D: TRBD2
size: .
V: TRBV29-1
CDR3: CSVELAGDVGDTQYF

D: TRBD2
size: .
V: TRBV29-1
CDR3: CSDAGDSYNEQFF

D: .
size: .
V: TRBV6-5
CDR3: CASSQLETQYF

D: .
size: .
V: TRBV6-5
CDR3: CASSVRDAKETQYF

D: .
size: .
V: TRBV6-6
CDR3: CASSIASNYGYTF